The 5 T cell receptor beta chains below come from one sample, sequenced in a study of blood T cell repertoires in COVID-19. Data came from immunoSEQ multiplex PCR; TCRdb stores just in-frame clones and leaves some out. The sample lists about 270,000 clones; about 87% were seen once. Material: PBMCs or T cells enriched from blood (not recorded which). The receptors were sampled from a woman aged 45-65 years who had recovered from COVID-19.

V is TRBV28 and J is TRBJ1-6, with 8 bases fitting TRBD1. The CDR3 is made up of 16 amino acids. CDR1 is MDHEN and CDR2 is SYDVKM in the germline V gene. V gave up 1 base and J gave up 10 bases; unmatched junction bases: 9. CDR3 loop: CASSLSYRGVRSPLHF. The CDR3 region has the DNA TGTGCCAGCAGTTTATCCTACAGGGGGGTTAGGTCACCCCTCCACTTT. The full variable domain, its missing parts supplied by reference TRBV28 and TRBJ1-6, is DVKVTQSSRYLVKRTGEKVFLECVQDMDHENMFWYRQDPGLGLRLIYFSYDVKMKEKGDIPEGYSVSREKKERFSLILESASTNQTSMYLCASSLSYRGVRSPLHFGNGTRLTVT.

This clone occurred once. The chain joins TRBV13 to TRBJ1-5, with D hard to call. Germline CDR1 PRHDT, CDR2 FYEKMQ (reference sequence). V shed 2 bases and J shed 5 bases, with 13 bases lying between them. The CDR3 is 15 amino acids. The CDR3 DNA is TGTGCCAGCAGCTTAAACGGCGGTTTGGATCAGCCCCAGCATTTT. Translated, it gives CASSLNGGLDQPQHF.

The V and J genes are TRBV12-3 or TRBV12-4 and TRBJ1-2; no clear D. V lost 6 bases, J lost 3 bases, and 11 bases lay in between. This CDR3 comprises 13 residues. The CDR3 nucleotides are TGTGCCAGCAGAACAATATCCCACTATGGCTACACCTTC. It codes for CASRTISHYGYTF.

The genes are TRBV10-3 and TRBJ2-7; the match to TRBD1 covers 10 bases. Germline V gene data show CDR1 as ENHRY and CDR2 as SYGVKD. The CDR3 extends over 16 amino acids. V lost 2 bases, J lost 2 bases, and 6 bases stayed unmatched. CDR3 sequence (DNA): TGTGCCATCAGTGAGCCCGGACAGGGGGTGACCTACGAGCAGTACTTC. It specifies CAISEPGQGVTYEQYF.

CDR3 in amino acids: CAWSVLGMGLLSYEQYF. CDR3 bases: TGTGCCTGGAGTGTACTTGGTATGGGACTCCTCTCCTACGAGCAGTACTTC. The chain carries TRBV30 and TRBJ2-7; D might be TRBD2 (6 bases). This CDR3 region has 17 residues. V was shortened by 0 bases and J by 0 bases, with 18 bases between the two germline ends. Germline V gene sequence: CDR1 GTSNPN, CDR2 SVGIG (reference sequence).